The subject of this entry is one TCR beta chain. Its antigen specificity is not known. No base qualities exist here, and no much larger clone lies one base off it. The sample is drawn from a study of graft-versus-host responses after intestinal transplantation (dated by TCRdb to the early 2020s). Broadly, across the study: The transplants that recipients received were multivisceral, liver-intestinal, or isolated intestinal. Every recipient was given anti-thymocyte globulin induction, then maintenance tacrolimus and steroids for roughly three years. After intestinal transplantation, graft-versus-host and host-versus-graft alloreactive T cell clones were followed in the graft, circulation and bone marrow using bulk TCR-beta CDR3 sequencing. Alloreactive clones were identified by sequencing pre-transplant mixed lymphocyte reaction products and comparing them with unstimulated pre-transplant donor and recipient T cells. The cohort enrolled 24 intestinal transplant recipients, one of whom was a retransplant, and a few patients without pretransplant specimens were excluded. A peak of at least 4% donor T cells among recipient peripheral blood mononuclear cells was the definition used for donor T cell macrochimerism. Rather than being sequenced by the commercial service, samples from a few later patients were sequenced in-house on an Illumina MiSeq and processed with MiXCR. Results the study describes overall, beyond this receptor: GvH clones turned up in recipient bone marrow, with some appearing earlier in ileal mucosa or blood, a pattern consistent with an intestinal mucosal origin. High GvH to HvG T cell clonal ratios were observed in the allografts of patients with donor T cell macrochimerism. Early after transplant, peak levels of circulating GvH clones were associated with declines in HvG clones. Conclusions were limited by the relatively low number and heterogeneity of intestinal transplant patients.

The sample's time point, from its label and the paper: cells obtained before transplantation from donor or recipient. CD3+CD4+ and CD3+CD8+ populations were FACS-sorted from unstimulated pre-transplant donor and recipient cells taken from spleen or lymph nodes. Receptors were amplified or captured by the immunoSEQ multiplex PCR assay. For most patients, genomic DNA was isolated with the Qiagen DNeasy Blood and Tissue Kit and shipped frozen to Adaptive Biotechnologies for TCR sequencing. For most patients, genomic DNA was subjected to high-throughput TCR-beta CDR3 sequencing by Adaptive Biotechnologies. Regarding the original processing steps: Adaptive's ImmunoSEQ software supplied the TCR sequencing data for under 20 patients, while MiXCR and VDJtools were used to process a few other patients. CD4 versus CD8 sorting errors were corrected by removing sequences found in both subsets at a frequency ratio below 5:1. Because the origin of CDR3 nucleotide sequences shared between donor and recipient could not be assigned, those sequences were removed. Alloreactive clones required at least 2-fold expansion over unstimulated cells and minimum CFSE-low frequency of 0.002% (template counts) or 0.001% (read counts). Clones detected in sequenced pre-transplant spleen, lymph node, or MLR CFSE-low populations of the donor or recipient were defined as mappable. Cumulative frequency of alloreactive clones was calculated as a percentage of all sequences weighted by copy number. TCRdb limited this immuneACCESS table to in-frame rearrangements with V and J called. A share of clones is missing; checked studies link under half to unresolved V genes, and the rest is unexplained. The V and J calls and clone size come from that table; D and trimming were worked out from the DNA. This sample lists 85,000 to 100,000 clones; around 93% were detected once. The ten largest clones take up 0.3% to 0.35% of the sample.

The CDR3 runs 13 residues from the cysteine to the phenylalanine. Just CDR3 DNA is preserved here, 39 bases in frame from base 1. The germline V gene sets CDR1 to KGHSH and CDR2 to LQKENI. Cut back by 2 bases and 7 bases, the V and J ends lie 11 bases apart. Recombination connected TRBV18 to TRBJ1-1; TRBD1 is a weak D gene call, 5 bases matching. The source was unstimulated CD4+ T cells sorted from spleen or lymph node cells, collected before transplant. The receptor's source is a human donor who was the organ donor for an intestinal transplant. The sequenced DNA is TGTGCCAGCTCACCATACCGGGGGGGTGAAGCTTTCTTT. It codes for CASSPYRGGEAFF.